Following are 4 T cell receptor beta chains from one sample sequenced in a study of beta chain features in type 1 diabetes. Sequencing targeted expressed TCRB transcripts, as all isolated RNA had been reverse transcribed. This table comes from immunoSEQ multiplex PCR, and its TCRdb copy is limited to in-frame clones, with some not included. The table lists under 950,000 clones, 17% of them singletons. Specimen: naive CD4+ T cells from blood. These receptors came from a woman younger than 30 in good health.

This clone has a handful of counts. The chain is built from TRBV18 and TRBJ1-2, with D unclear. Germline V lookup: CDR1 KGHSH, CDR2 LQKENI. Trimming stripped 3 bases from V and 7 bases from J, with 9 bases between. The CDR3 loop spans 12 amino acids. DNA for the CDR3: TGTGCCAGCTCACCCTCGGGGTTTGGCTACACCTTC. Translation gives CASSPSGFGYTF.

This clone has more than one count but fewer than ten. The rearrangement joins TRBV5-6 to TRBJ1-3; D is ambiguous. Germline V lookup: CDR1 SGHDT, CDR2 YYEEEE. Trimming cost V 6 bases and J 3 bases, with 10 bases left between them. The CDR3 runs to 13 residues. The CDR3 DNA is TGTGCCAGCATGAGGATCGGTGGAAACACCATATATTTT. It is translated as CASMRIGGNTIYF.

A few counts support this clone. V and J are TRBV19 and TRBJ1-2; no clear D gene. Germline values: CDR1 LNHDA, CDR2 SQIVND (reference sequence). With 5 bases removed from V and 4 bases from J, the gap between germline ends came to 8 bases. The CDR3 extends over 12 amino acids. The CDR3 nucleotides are TGTGCCAGTAGTTGGCAGTTCTATGGCTACACCTTC. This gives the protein CASSWQFYGYTF.

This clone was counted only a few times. In DNA, the CDR3 is TGTGCCAGCAGGGACAGACAGGGGAACACCGGGGAGCTGTTTTTT. Its translation is CASRDRQGNTGELFF. The chain is built from TRBV2 and TRBJ2-2; 7 bases align to TRBD1. V lost 6 bases, J lost 1 base, and 5 bases stayed unmatched. The germline CDR1 and CDR2 sequences are SNHLY and FYNNEI. The CDR3 consists of 15 residues.